The source of this T cell receptor beta chain is a study of T cells after yellow fever vaccination (dated 2019 in TCRdb). A note on the overall study: The SMART-Seq v4 Ultra Low Input RNA kit was used to prepare libraries from fractions with low cell numbers. To follow T-cell clones before and after primary and booster YFV17D yellow fever vaccination, bulk TCR alpha and beta repertoires were sequenced over time. Blood was drawn at multiple timepoints before and after primary and secondary immunization, with bulk PBMC replicates and cell subsets isolated. Two healthy male donors made up the cohort, one aged 18 to 29 years and the other aged 30 to 40 years.

The germline V gene (reference sequence) sets CDR1 to SEHNR and CDR2 to FQNEAQ. Trimming at the junction amounts to 5 bases on V and 3 bases on J, and the germline ends lie 12 bases apart. The CDR3 runs 14 residues from the cysteine to the phenylalanine. The sequence is cut down to CDR3 DNA, 42 bases in frame from base 1. Overall results and qualifications from the work: Computational filtering was required because FACS-sorted repertoires could contain abundant contaminating clonotypes from the bulk population. Compared with the primary T-cell response, the secondary T-cell response was faster but weaker, reaching its peak on day 5 rather than on day 15. Because only a couple of donors were included in the study, the extent to which the findings can be generalized is limited. A small fraction of clonotypes appeared in both the CD4 and CD8 compartments, likely as a result of convergent recombination. Most clones expanded after primary vaccination (96% of CD4 and around nine tenths of CD8) were re-detected after the booster, suggesting that broad memory maintenance occurred.

This clonotype was observed a handful of times. Its antigen is currently not known. No base-level quality is on record; no much larger clone is a single base apart. TCR cDNA was synthesized by 5'RACE template switching, which introduced a universal primer site and unique molecular identifiers. cDNA synthesis was primed from both the TCR alpha and TCR beta constant segments. Two PCR steps were used to amplify libraries, with sample barcodes and sequencing adapters being added in the second step. Sequencing of the libraries was done on either Illumina HiSeq 2500 (2x100 bp) or NovaSeq (2x150 bp). Regarding the original processing steps: MIGEC was used to demultiplex reads and collapse the reads into UMI consensus sequences, and MiXCR was used for V(D)J alignment. Vaccine-responding clonotypes were defined with edgeR using replicate PBMC samples, requiring FDR below 0.01 and a log2 fold change above 5 up to day 15. CD4 or CD8 identity was assigned to each bulk clonotype according to whether the clonotype was present at higher abundance in the sequenced CD4 repertoire or the sequenced CD8 repertoire. The raw public reads went through TCRdb reprocessing: fastp at Q25, MiXCR clone calling, in-frame beta chains kept. Each record represents a unique CDR3 protein, reported with the most common genes and DNA among its rows. The V and J calls follow TCRdb's processing rather than the paper's. The sample table lists just under 600,000 distinct CDR3 sequences, 13% of them with a count of one. The ten biggest clones cover roughly an eighth of the sample.

The treatment or condition label corresponds to: live attenuated yellow fever vaccine strain. At every blood-draw timepoint, two biological replicates of bulk PBMCs were collected. PBMCs were isolated from peripheral blood using a standard Ficoll-Paque protocol. TriZol was used to extract RNA from bulk PBMCs, CD4 and CD8 fractions, and dextramer-positive and dextramer-negative fractions. This sequence originates from a man younger than 45 who received the YFV17D yellow fever vaccine. This chain is built from TRBV7-9 and TRBJ2-3; no D segment can be confidently identified. The material sequenced was PBMCs, taken on the day of the yellow fever booster vaccination. The CDR3 sequence is CASSGWRPTDTQYF. The DNA is as follows: TGTGCCAGCAGCGGTTGGCGTCCGACAGATACGCAGTATTTT.